This is a list of T cell receptor beta chains from one sample in a study of cytomegalovirus exposure and HLA in healthy donors. Data came from immunoSEQ multiplex PCR; TCRdb stores just in-frame clones and leaves some out. The sample table includes some 200,000 clones. Sequenced sample: PBMCs. Source of these receptors: a man aged 25 to 45 in good health and CMV-seronegative. CDR3s include the opening cysteine and the closing phenylalanine or tryptophan. A D gene is named only where the DNA matches it firmly. A clone size is listed for some rows: how often the clone was seen (once, few, many), or a class if it is expanded.

v_call	clone_size	j_call	d_call	cdr3_aa	cdr3_nt
TRBV7-2	.	TRBJ2-5	.	CASSPSGIQETQYF	TGTGCCAGCAGCCCCTCCGGTATCCAAGAGACCCAGTACTTC
TRBV6-7	.	TRBJ2-7	TRBD1	CASRPGQGNYEQYF	TGTGCCAGCAGGCCGGGACAGGGGAATTACGAGCAGTACTTC
TRBV6-5	.	TRBJ2-1	.	CASSPDSYSYNEQFF	TGTGCCAGCAGTCCGGACAGCTACTCCTACAATGAGCAGTTCTTC
TRBV10-1	.	TRBJ2-1	.	CASSESNSDNEQFF	TGCGCCAGCAGTGAGAGTAATAGCGACAATGAGCAGTTCTTC
TRBV4-1	.	TRBJ1-4	TRBD1	CASSSHRGSATNEKLFF	TGCGCCAGCAGCTCCCACAGGGGATCTGCAACTAATGAAAAACTGTTTTTT
TRBV6-5	.	TRBJ2-3	.	CASSDRTDTQYF	TGTGCCAGCAGCGACAGGACAGATACGCAGTATTTT
TRBV10-2	.	TRBJ2-2	TRBD1	CASRVSGTGGRTGELFF	TGCGCCAGCAGGGTTTCCGGGACAGGGGGTCGCACCGGGGAGCTGTTTTTT
TRBV5-1	.	TRBJ2-5	TRBD1	CASSLSGTEYQETQYF	TGCGCCAGCAGCCTTTCCGGGACAGAGTACCAAGAGACCCAGTACTTC
TRBV11-3	.	TRBJ2-1	TRBD1	CASSLGGQGRNEQFF	TGTGCCAGCAGCTTAGGGGGACAGGGACGGAATGAGCAGTTCTTC
TRBV10-3	.	TRBJ2-1	TRBD1	CAISDFQGASYNEQFF	TGTGCCATCAGTGACTTCCAGGGGGCCTCCTACAATGAGCAGTTCTTC
TRBV7-9	.	TRBJ1-5	.	CASSFRGSQPQHF	TGTGCCAGCAGCTTCAGGGGCAGTCAGCCCCAGCATTTT
TRBV28	.	TRBJ1-2	TRBD1	CASSYSAGTGVDGYTF	TGTGCCAGCAGTTACAGCGCTGGGACAGGGGTGGATGGCTACACCTTC
TRBV19	.	TRBJ1-1	.	CASSPHWGGRDTEAFF	TGTGCCAGTAGTCCGCATTGGGGGGGTAGGGACACTGAAGCTTTCTTT
TRBV9	.	TRBJ2-5	.	CASSPLGGSLRTQYF	TGTGCCAGCAGCCCCCTCGGAGGCAGCCTCAGGACCCAGTACTTC
TRBV19	medium-sized	TRBJ1-1	.	CASSIDGAGNTEAFF	TGTGCCAGTAGTATAGATGGCGCAGGGAACACTGAAGCTTTCTTT
TRBV1	.	TRBJ1-1	.	CTSRSAGTEAFF	TGCACCAGCAGATCAGCGGGGACTGAAGCTTTCTTT
TRBV6-1	.	TRBJ2-7	.	CASKRQHYEQYF	TGTGCCAGCAAGAGACAACACTACGAGCAGTACTTC
TRBV6-1	.	TRBJ2-1	.	CASSRDSNEQFF	TGTGCCAGCAGTCGCGACTCGAATGAGCAGTTCTTC
TRBV7-6	.	TRBJ1-4	.	CASSLVASTNEKLFF	TGTGCCAGCAGCTTAGTTGCGTCCACTAATGAAAAACTGTTTTTT
TRBV30	.	TRBJ1-5	TRBD1	CAWRQGLQQPQHF	TGTGCCTGGCGACAGGGTCTGCAGCAGCCCCAGCATTTT
TRBV7-2	.	TRBJ1-2	.	CASSYRQSNYGYTF	TGTGCCAGCAGCTACCGACAGTCTAACTATGGCTACACCTTC
TRBV5-1	.	TRBJ2-1	TRBD2	CASSWRTLAGGSMDEQFF	TGCGCCAGCAGCTGGAGGACCCTAGCGGGAGGCTCTATGGATGAGCAGTTCTTC
TRBV19	.	TRBJ2-7	TRBD1	CASSIDRRQGASEQYF	TGTGCCAGTAGTATAGATAGGAGGCAGGGGGCGAGCGAGCAGTACTTC
TRBV4-1	.	TRBJ2-5	.	CASSQRFVETQYF	TGCGCCAGCAGCCAACGGTTTGTTGAGACCCAGTACTTC
TRBV10-3	.	TRBJ2-3	.	CAISGNSLGARTDTQYF	TGTGCCATCAGTGGAAATAGTCTGGGGGCAAGGACAGATACGCAGTATTTT
TRBV29-1	.	TRBJ1-1	.	CSAQGAHEAFF	TGCAGCGCCCAAGGGGCCCATGAAGCTTTCTTT
TRBV7-2	.	TRBJ1-1	.	CASGWTPNTEAFF	TGTGCCAGCGGTTGGACACCGAACACTGAAGCTTTCTTT
TRBV5-1	.	TRBJ2-1	.	CASSLYAGAYNEQFF	TGCGCCAGCAGCTTGTACGCGGGGGCTTACAATGAGCAGTTCTTC
TRBV2	.	TRBJ2-7	.	CASRSQATYEQYF	TGTGCCAGCCGTTCACAGGCAACCTACGAGCAGTACTTC
TRBV5-1	.	TRBJ2-2	.	CASTRDTLTGELFF	TGCGCCAGCACAAGGGACACCCTCACCGGGGAGCTGTTTTTT
TRBV6-4	.	TRBJ1-4	TRBD1	CASSDGQGDEKLFF	TGTGCCAGCAGTGACGGACAGGGGGATGAAAAACTGTTTTTT
TRBV30	.	TRBJ1-5	TRBD1	CAWGRAGGGIQPQHF	TGTGCCTGGGGGAGAGCAGGGGGTGGAATTCAGCCCCAGCATTTT
TRBV5-1	.	TRBJ1-4	TRBD1	CASSPHTGTAVEKLFF	TGCGCCAGCAGCCCCCACACCGGGACAGCGGTTGAAAAACTGTTTTTT
TRBV18	.	TRBJ2-7	TRBD1	CASSLIPGQVSYEQYF	TGTGCCAGCTCTCTCATTCCGGGACAGGTATCCTACGAGCAGTACTTC
TRBV30	.	TRBJ2-7	.	CAWSLSQGRSYEQYF	TGTGCCTGGAGTCTGTCGCAGGGGCGCTCCTACGAGCAGTACTTC
TRBV9	.	TRBJ2-2	TRBD2	CASSVGVAGRVGELFF	TGTGCCAGCAGCGTAGGGGTAGCGGGAAGGGTCGGGGAGCTGTTTTTT
TRBV5-4	.	TRBJ2-1	TRBD2	CASSVTSGIYNEQFF	TGTGCCAGCAGCGTAACTAGCGGCATCTACAATGAGCAGTTCTTC
TRBV7-7	.	TRBJ1-3	.	CASSADSSGNTIYF	TGTGCCAGCAGCGCGGACTCATCTGGAAACACCATATATTTT
TRBV5-4	.	TRBJ2-3	.	CASSPAGADTQYF	TGTGCCAGCAGCCCGGCGGGCGCAGATACGCAGTATTTT
TRBV6-5	.	TRBJ2-1	TRBD2	CASSVSGGINEQFF	TGTGCCAGCAGTGTTAGCGGGGGGATCAATGAGCAGTTCTTC
TRBV27	.	TRBJ2-3	TRBD1	CASSRNPQGLASTDTQYF	TGTGCCAGCAGTCGGAACCCACAGGGGTTAGCTAGCACAGATACGCAGTATTTT
TRBV30	.	TRBJ1-1	.	CAWSVHGNAEAFF	TGTGCCTGGAGTGTTCACGGGAACGCTGAAGCTTTCTTT
TRBV4-1	.	TRBJ2-7	TRBD1	CASSQDQGVTYEQYF	TGCGCCAGCAGCCAAGATCAGGGGGTCACCTACGAGCAGTACTTC
TRBV11-3	.	TRBJ2-5	.	CASSLGALSETQYF	TGTGCCAGCAGCTTAGGAGCCCTTTCAGAGACCCAGTACTTC
TRBV11-2	.	TRBJ1-1	.	CASSSAWQVMNTEAFF	TGTGCCAGCAGCTCGGCCTGGCAGGTCATGAACACTGAAGCTTTCTTT
TRBV5-1	.	TRBJ1-3	TRBD1	CASSLVGTAGNTIYF	TGTGCCAGCAGCTTGGTTGGGACAGCAGGAAACACCATATATTTT
TRBV28	.	TRBJ1-2	.	CASSGTQGGYGYTF	TGTGCCAGCAGTGGAACTCAAGGGGGCTATGGCTACACCTTC
TRBV10-3	.	TRBJ2-3	TRBD2	CAIGSGGDYTQYF	TGTGCCATCGGTAGCGGGGGGGATTATACGCAGTATTTT
TRBV11-2	.	TRBJ2-3	TRBD2	CASRAGGRTDTQYF	TGTGCCAGCCGAGCGGGGGGCCGCACAGATACGCAGTATTTT
TRBV7-9	.	TRBJ2-6	TRBD1	CASSSSRGNSGANVLTF	TGTGCCAGCAGCTCAAGCAGGGGGAACTCTGGGGCCAACGTCCTGACTTTC
TRBV7-9	.	TRBJ1-1	.	CAISPRKGDTEAFF	TGTGCCATCTCGCCGAGGAAAGGGGACACTGAAGCTTTCTTT
TRBV5-6	.	TRBJ1-2	.	CASSRGMGYTF	TGTGCCAGCAGCCGAGGAATGGGCTACACCTTC
TRBV18	.	TRBJ2-7	.	CASSPPTRDRVSYEQYF	TGTGCCAGCTCACCACCGACTAGAGACAGGGTCTCCTACGAGCAGTACTTC